Below, one TCR beta chain is given with its context. What it binds is unknown. The data were taken from a study of radiation and T cells in renal cell carcinoma. Overall study context: Nephrectomy followed 15 Gy stereotactic body radiation by 4 weeks.

Trimming cost V 9 bases and J 6 bases, with 15 bases left between them. Germline-derived CDR1 and CDR2 are MNHEY and SVGAGI. The CDR3 is made up of 12 amino acids. The sample's time point: baseline pretreatment blood. Specified treatment: 15 Gy SBRT to primary tumor, nephrectomy 4 weeks later. The patient's renal cell carcinoma had clear cell pathology. Study-wide results and limits: Top tumor clonotypes rose in blood 2 weeks post-radiation, then contracted. No pretreatment tumor biopsies were available for baseline clonotypes.

Measured with immunoSEQ multiplex PCR; TCRdb has only the in-frame clones, and not every one. The sample has 130,000 or so clones, less than 85% seen once. This rearrangement joins TRBV6-5 to TRBJ2-7, with D possibly being TRBD1 or TRBD2 (5 bases each). The starting material was blood, obtained from a patient whose treatment included radiotherapy and nephrectomy. The sequence derives from a woman aged 45-59 years with renal cell carcinoma. The CDR3 nucleotides read TGTGCCAGTTCACGGGGCAGGGCCGAGCAGTACTTC. Its translation is CASSRGRAEQYF.